The rows below give T cell receptor beta chains drawn from one sample of a study of liver allograft versus peripheral blood T cells. TCRdb used MiXCR to reprocess the reads, holding one entry per CDR3 protein. Here the sample spans some 7,200 distinct CDR3 sequences, roughly 17% being singletons. The receptors were sampled from a human patient who had a liver transplant. Some of the T cells might come from the graft donor. Both conserved end residues are part of each CDR3. Each record gives: CDR3 length, V gene, clone size, J gene, D gene, CDR3 DNA, CDR3 protein. The D gene is left open where the match is weak. For some rows the clone size is stated as once, few or many, or as a class when expanded; others skip it.

14,TRBV18,large,TRBJ2-2,.,TGTGCCAGCTCTCTCAGCGGCCTCACCGGGGAGCTGTTTTTT,CASSLSGLTGELFF
11,TRBV6-1,medium-sized,TRBJ2-7,.,TGTGCCAGCACCCTGAAGGTCAGGCAGTACTTC,CASTLKVRQYF
14,TRBV18,medium-sized,TRBJ1-3,.,TGTGCCAGCTCACCAGGGAACTCTGGAAACACCATATATTTT,CASSPGNSGNTIYF
14,TRBV19,medium-sized,TRBJ2-3,.,TGTGCCAGTAGTATAACAGCTCTCACAGATACGCAGTATTTT,CASSITALTDTQYF
15,TRBV27,few,TRBJ1-3,.,TGTGCCAGCAGTCCCTTTGGGTCCGACGGAAACACCATATATTTT,CASSPFGSDGNTIYF
14,TRBV19,medium-sized,TRBJ2-7,TRBD1,TGTGCCAGTAGTGCTCGACAGGGGGCGCGGGAGCAGTACTTC,CASSARQGAREQYF
14,TRBV19,medium-sized,TRBJ2-2,TRBD2,TGTGCCAGTATCGGGACTAGTTTGGCCGGGGAGCTGTTTTTT,CASIGTSLAGELFF
14,TRBV6-1,medium-sized,TRBJ2-2,.,TGTGCCAGCACCCCGTGGGGAAACACCGGGGAGCTGTTTTTT,CASTPWGNTGELFF
12,TRBV12-3/TRBV12-4,.,TRBJ1-2,.,TGTGCCAGCACCCGGGCTGCCTCTGGCTACACCTTC,CASTRAASGYTF
14,TRBV10-2,.,TRBJ2-1,TRBD2,TGCGCCACCGCGCCGACTAGCGGCAACAATGAGCAGTTCTTC,CATAPTSGNNEQFF
13,TRBV19,medium-sized,TRBJ1-3,.,TGTGCCAGTAGTACGTCAGCTGGAAACACCATATATTTT,CASSTSAGNTIYF
13,TRBV5-5,few,TRBJ1-5,.,TGTGCCAGCAGCGCGGATAGCAATCAGCCCCAGCATTTT,CASSADSNQPQHF
13,TRBV20-1,.,TRBJ2-7,TRBD2,TGCAGTGCCCAAGGGACTAGCTCCTACGAGCAGTACTTC,CSAQGTSSYEQYF
14,TRBV20-1,medium-sized,TRBJ2-7,TRBD2,TGCAGTGCTAGTCTTAGCGGGTCGACCTACGAGCAGTACTTC,CSASLSGSTYEQYF
14,TRBV7-9,few,TRBJ1-2,.,TGTGCCAGCAGCTTAGGGGCAGGCGACTATGGCTACACCTTC,CASSLGAGDYGYTF
18,TRBV6-6,medium-sized,TRBJ1-5,.,TGTGCCAGCAGTTACTCGAAAGGGGGGGCAGGCGTTAATCAGCCCCAGCATTTT,CASSYSKGGAGVNQPQHF
13,TRBV6-1,medium-sized,TRBJ1-5,.,TGTGCCAGCAGCCACAGGGCCAATCAGCCCCAGCATTTT,CASSHRANQPQHF
12,TRBV27,.,TRBJ1-5,.,TGTGCCAGCGGAGAGGGGAATCAGCCCCAGCATTTT,CASGEGNQPQHF
14,TRBV5-4,.,TRBJ1-4,TRBD1,TGTGCCAGCAGCTTGAAGCAGGGGGAAGAAAAACTGTTTTTT,CASSLKQGEEKLFF
14,TRBV11-1,few,TRBJ2-5,.,TGTGCCAGCAGCCAAGGGACCGCCAAAGAGACCCAGTACTTC,CASSQGTAKETQYF
12,TRBV10-2,once,TRBJ2-1,TRBD1,TGCGCCAGCAGAGAATTCACAGGGGAAGAGTTCTTC,CASREFTGEEFF
14,TRBV6-1,medium-sized,TRBJ1-1,.,TGTGCCAGCAGTGTTTCAGGGACGAACACTGAAGCTTTCTTT,CASSVSGTNTEAFF
18,TRBV6-1,medium-sized,TRBJ2-1,.,TGTGCCAGCAGTGAAGCGCGGGGCGGGCGGTCGACGGCCGATGAGCAGTTCTTC,CASSEARGGRSTADEQFF
16,TRBV28,once,TRBJ1-2,.,TGTGCCAGCCACCGGGGGGGGGCTGTTCAGCGGTATGGCTACACCTTC,CASHRGGAVQRYGYTF
12,TRBV28,.,TRBJ1-6,.,TGTGCCAGCAGCGACACACAATCACCCCTCCACTTT,CASSDTQSPLHF
13,TRBV29-1,medium-sized,TRBJ2-5,.,TGCAGCGTTCACCTAGGGGGGGGGGAGACCCAGTACTTC,CSVHLGGGETQYF